The rows below give T cell receptor beta chains drawn from one sample of a study of human T cells and chemical hapten exposure. TCRdb ran MiXCR on the RACE reads and lists one entry per CDR3 protein. This table has more than 250,000 distinct CDR3 sequences, 7% to 10% appearing once. The sequencing here drew on whole blood, taken in connection with sensitization to the hapten diphenylcyclopropenone (DPC). The receptors originated from a woman between 40 and 55 years old with alopecia areata. Some clones in this sample may be carry-over from other donors' samples. The CDR3 runs from the conserved cysteine through the conserved F or W. The order of the fields is D gene, J gene, clone size, V gene, CDR3 protein, CDR3 DNA. D genes are given only for firm matches. Expanded clones are given a class, and other clones once, few, many or no size at all.

TRBD1,TRBJ2-3,NA,TRBV4-3,CASSLTGGGTDTQYF,TGCGCCAGCAGCCTGACAGGGGGTGGCACAGATACGCAGTATTTT
TRBD2,TRBJ2-2,NA,TRBV6-2/TRBV6-3,CASRPGLAGRGELFF,TGTGCCAGCAGACCTGGACTAGCCGGTAGGGGGGAGCTGTTTTTT
NA,TRBJ1-1,NA,TRBV27,CASSLLSGPTEAFF,TGTGCCAGCAGTTTATTATCGGGGCCCACTGAAGCTTTCTTT
TRBD1,TRBJ1-1,few,TRBV28,CASSLGTRGLTEAFF,TGTGCCAGCAGTTTAGGCACAAGGGGGCTCACTGAAGCTTTCTTT
NA,TRBJ2-2,many,TRBV28,CASLGTNTGELFF,TGTGCCAGCCTTGGGACTAACACCGGGGAGCTGTTTTTT
TRBD2,TRBJ2-5,few,TRBV20-1,CSAIGGRAGGSETQYF,TGCAGTGCTATTGGGGGGCGAGCGGGAGGATCAGAGACCCAGTACTTC
NA,TRBJ1-1,NA,TRBV11-2,CASSLGPSAEAFF,TGTGCCAGCAGCTTAGGACCGTCGGCTGAAGCTTTCTTT
NA,TRBJ2-7,NA,TRBV28,CASSLGTMPWEQYF,TGTGCCAGCAGTTTAGGGACGATGCCTTGGGAGCAGTACTTC
TRBD1,TRBJ2-5,few,TRBV29-1,CSAGDSQETQYF,TGCAGCGCCGGGGACAGCCAAGAGACCCAGTACTTC
NA,TRBJ1-1,NA,TRBV7-2,CASSFSLTVNTEAFF,TGTGCCAGCAGCTTCAGTCTGACAGTGAACACTGAAGCTTTCTTT
NA,TRBJ1-1,many,TRBV5-1,CASSPRLTGTKFRAFF,TGCGCCAGCAGCCCGCGTCTTACCGGGACCAAGTTTCGAGCTTTCTTT
NA,TRBJ2-3,few,TRBV9,CASSVATWARQTQYF,TGTGCCAGCAGCGTAGCTACTTGGGCTAGGCAGACGCAGTATTTT
TRBD1,TRBJ2-7,NA,TRBV4-1,CASSARQGESIYEQYF,TGCGCCAGCAGCGCTCGACAGGGGGAGTCTATCTACGAGCAGTACTTC
TRBD2,TRBJ2-1,few,TRBV12-3/TRBV12-4,CASSIWASGSNEQFF,TGTGCCAGCAGCATCTGGGCTAGCGGGAGTAATGAGCAGTTCTTC
NA,TRBJ2-2,NA,TRBV11-2,CASSREGSHTGELFF,TGTGCCAGCAGCCGAGAGGGCTCCCACACCGGGGAGCTGTTTTTT
TRBD1,TRBJ1-6,few,TRBV5-5,CASSVGQVNSPLHF,TGTGCCAGCAGCGTGGGACAGGTTAATTCACCCCTCCACTTT
NA,TRBJ2-3,NA,TRBV6-2/TRBV6-3,CASSYSGFGDTQYF,TGTGCCAGCAGTTACTCGGGCTTTGGAGATACGCAGTATTTT
NA,TRBJ1-5,NA,TRBV2,CASTDSHSNQPQHF,TGTGCCAGCACCGACAGCCATAGCAATCAGCCCCAGCATTTT
NA,TRBJ2-3,few,TRBV5-1,CASRKDDNTQYF,TGCGCCAGCAGAAAAGATGATAATACGCAGTATTTT
NA,TRBJ1-2,many,TRBV9,CASSVADKSKGYTF,TGTGCCAGCAGCGTAGCGGACAAGTCGAAAGGCTACACCTTC
NA,TRBJ1-4,few,TRBV6-5,CASSYAGTANEKLFF,TGTGCCAGCAGTTACGCCGGGACCGCTAATGAAAAACTGTTTTTT
NA,TRBJ1-2,NA,TRBV9,CASTGPDSYGYTF,TGTGCCAGCACCGGACCGGACAGCTATGGCTACACCTTC
TRBD1,TRBJ1-1,few,TRBV12-3/TRBV12-4,CASSPGQGSSTEAFF,TGTGCCAGCAGTCCGGGACAGGGATCCTCCACTGAAGCTTTCTTT
TRBD1,TRBJ2-5,many,TRBV29-1,CSVVTGEGETQYF,TGCAGCGTTGTTACAGGGGAAGGGGAGACCCAGTACTTC
NA,TRBJ2-7,NA,TRBV7-9,CASSLDRAGQYF,TGTGCCAGCAGCTTAGACAGGGCTGGGCAGTACTTC
NA,TRBJ2-3,few,TRBV2,CASRDGSFSTDTQYF,TGTGCCAGCAGGGACGGATCCTTTAGCACAGATACGCAGTATTTT
TRBD1,TRBJ1-1,few,TRBV29-1,CSAPGTGRTEAFF,TGCAGCGCCCCCGGGACAGGGAGAACTGAAGCTTTCTTT
TRBD2,TRBJ2-7,many,TRBV6-5,CASSYGLAGGLSSYEQYF,TGTGCCAGCAGTTACGGACTAGCGGGAGGCCTAAGCTCCTACGAGCAGTACTTC
NA,TRBJ1-5,NA,TRBV6-6,CASSYPGSDQPQHF,TGTGCCAGCAGTTACCCTGGCTCAGATCAGCCCCAGCATTTT
TRBD2,TRBJ2-7,NA,TRBV7-2,CASSQGTTSSYEQYF,TGTGCCAGCAGCCAAGGGACTACCTCTTCCTACGAGCAGTACTTC
NA,TRBJ2-1,many,TRBV28,CASSFLYNEQFF,TGTGCCAGCAGTTTTCTATACAATGAGCAGTTCTTC
TRBD1,TRBJ1-2,few,TRBV28,CASSPQDRVFGYTF,TGTGCCAGCAGTCCGCAGGACAGGGTTTTTGGCTACACCTTC
TRBD1,TRBJ2-7,NA,TRBV29-1,CSAGTGGGEQYF,TGCAGTGCCGGGACAGGGGGCGGTGAGCAGTACTTC
TRBD2,TRBJ2-5,NA,TRBV7-6,CASSGQGLAGGETQYF,TGTGCCAGCAGCGGCCAGGGACTAGCGGGAGGAGAGACCCAGTACTTC
TRBD2,TRBJ2-5,many,TRBV6-5,CASSYSRGLQETQYF,TGTGCCAGCAGTTACTCAAGGGGACTACAAGAGACCCAGTACTTC
NA,TRBJ2-1,few,TRBV7-2,CASSLAAGLERYNEQFF,TGTGCCAGCAGCTTAGCGGCGGGGTTAGAACGCTACAATGAGCAGTTCTTC